This T cell receptor (beta chain) was captured by sequencing in a study of OX40 agonist ivuxolimab in advanced cancers. V lost 4 bases to trimming and J lost 5 bases, with 15 bases between them. Germline V gene lookup returns CDR1 SGHTS and CDR2 YDEGEE. The CDR3 runs 14 residues. The count of this clone is one. The method was immunoSEQ multiplex PCR; TCRdb's version includes in-frame clones alone and lacks a portion of them. The repertoire holds around 23,000 clones, roughly 80% seen once, with about 35% in the top ten. Here the sequenced sample was CD4+ or CD8+ T cells sorted from blood, taken in a trial of the OX40 agonist ivuxolimab. The chain couples TRBV5-8 to TRBJ1-2; D is possibly TRBD1 (5 bases). The receptor's source is an adult with an advanced solid tumor such as melanoma, head and neck, liver or kidney cancer. The CDR3 DNA sequence: TGTGCCAGCAGCGTGCCAACGGGGCCATATGGCTACACCTTC. The encoded protein is CASSVPTGPYGYTF.